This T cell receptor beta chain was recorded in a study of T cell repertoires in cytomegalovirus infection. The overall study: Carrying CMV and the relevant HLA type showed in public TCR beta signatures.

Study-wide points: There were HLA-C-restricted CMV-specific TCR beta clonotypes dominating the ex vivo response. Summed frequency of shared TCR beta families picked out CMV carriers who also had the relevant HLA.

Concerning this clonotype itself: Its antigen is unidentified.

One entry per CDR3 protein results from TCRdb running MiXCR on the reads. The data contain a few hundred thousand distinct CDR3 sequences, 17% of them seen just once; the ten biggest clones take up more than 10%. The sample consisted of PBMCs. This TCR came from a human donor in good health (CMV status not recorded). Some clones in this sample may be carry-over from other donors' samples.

CDR3 nucleotides: TGTGCCAGCAGTTACTGGGGTGGGGGGGCCTCCTACGAGCAGTACTTC. Translated, it gives CASSYWGGGASYEQYF. The genes are TRBV6-5 and TRBJ2-7; D may be TRBD2 (7 bases). The CDR3 length is 16 residues. The germline V gene encodes CDR1 MNHEY and CDR2 SVGAGI. Trimming took 1 base from V and 0 from J, leaving 13 bases between them.